By its share, the clone carrying this T cell receptor (beta chain) is medium-sized. These data are taken from a study of T cell repertoires in aging, cancer and after chemotherapy. V lost 5 bases, J lost 3 bases, and 8 bases lay in between. The CDR3 sequence is 11 residues long. CDR1 is DFQATT, CDR2 SNEGSKA, per germline (reference sequence). Multiplex touch-down PCR with TRB-A/B primers amplified rearranged V-D-J TRB sequences. Via MiXCR, TCRdb re-called the multiplex PCR reads, giving one row per CDR3 protein. The sample contains approximately 10,000 distinct CDR3 sequences, just under 30% of which appear only once. The template was genomic DNA from peripheral blood, not RNA.

Source material: blood. The J gene is TRBJ2-7, the V gene TRBV20-1; D uncertain. This TCR was recovered from a human donor in good health. CDR3: CSALRGYEQYF. The DNA for the CDR3 is TGCAGTGCTCTCCGCGGCTACGAGCAGTACTTC.